Detailed here is one T cell receptor beta chain. The record originates from a study of cytomegalovirus exposure and HLA in healthy donors. With 60 Vbeta and 13 Jbeta primers, the PCR was carried out. Some clones are missing from TCRdb's copy, which holds only in-frame ones; the method was immunoSEQ multiplex PCR. The sample carries 100,000 or so clones, 75% to 80% recorded once. The CDR3 totals 19 residues. Losses at the gene ends were 0 bases for V and 0 bases for J; bases not matched to a gene: 11. The germline gives CDR1 SGHVS, CDR2 FNYEAQ. This TCR came from a woman between 40 and 55 years old in good health and CMV-seropositive. J is TRBJ2-3 and V is TRBV7-6; 8 positions agree with TRBD2. The material sequenced was PBMCs. This CDR3 reads CASSLAGPTSGPSTDTQYF. The DNA for the CDR3 is TGTGCCAGCAGCTTAGCGGGCCCCACTAGCGGACCTAGCACAGATACGCAGTATTTT.